This T cell receptor beta chain stems from a study of shared clonotypes between healthy human individuals. Across the study: Sampling drew on donors who were a couple of women and a few men aged 18 to 49.

The data were produced by immunoSEQ multiplex PCR, yet TCRdb's version contains in-frame clones alone and is incomplete. The sample carries about 490,000 clones, 70% to 85% recorded once. Only Caucasian adults living in Nashville, Tennessee made up the donor group. The V gene end was trimmed by 3 bases and the J gene end by 7 bases; junction bases not matched to a gene: 8. The CDR3 sequence is 15 residues long. The germline gives CDR1 KGHSH, CDR2 LQKENI. The chain joins TRBV18 to TRBJ2-5; the match to TRBD2 covers 10 bases. The receptor comes from a woman between 40 and 55 years old in good health. Some clones in this sample may be carry-over from other donors' samples. Material: PBMCs. The CDR3 here is CASSPPSGRDGTQYF. The CDR3 DNA reads TGTGCCAGCTCACCCCCTAGCGGGAGAGATGGGACCCAGTACTTC.